This T cell receptor beta chain is from a study of cytomegalovirus exposure and HLA in healthy donors. As to this clone: The antigen remains unidentified.

The study ran its PCR with 60 Vbeta and 13 Jbeta primers. Produced via immunoSEQ multiplex PCR; TCRdb's table is partial and in-frame only. The profile shows 95,000 to 110,000 clones, around four fifths of them singletons. The trim removed 3 bases at V and 5 bases at J, leaving 15 bases unmatched. The germline gives CDR1 SGHAT, CDR2 FQNNGV. The CDR3 is 19 amino acids. General study points: Within an earlier analysis, most TCR beta V segments proved productive either about 87% or about 30% of the time.

Sequenced material: PBMCs. This sequence joins TRBV11-2 and TRBJ2-2; 10 bases fit TRBD2. The TCR sequence derives from a woman between 40 and 55 years old in good health and CMV-seronegative. The CDR3 reads CASSFISSGGFGGTGELFF. CDR3 DNA sequence: TGTGCCAGCAGCTTTATCTCTAGCGGGGGTTTTGGCGGGACCGGGGAGCTGTTTTTT.